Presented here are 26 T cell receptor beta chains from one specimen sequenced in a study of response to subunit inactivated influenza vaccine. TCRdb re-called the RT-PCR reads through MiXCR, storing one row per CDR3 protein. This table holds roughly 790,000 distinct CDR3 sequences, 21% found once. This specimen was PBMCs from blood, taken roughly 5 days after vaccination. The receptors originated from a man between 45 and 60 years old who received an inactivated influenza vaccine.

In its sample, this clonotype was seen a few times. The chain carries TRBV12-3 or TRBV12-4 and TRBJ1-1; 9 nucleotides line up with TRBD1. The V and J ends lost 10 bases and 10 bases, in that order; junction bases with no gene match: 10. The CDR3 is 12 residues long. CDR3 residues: CAITDRGGVAFF. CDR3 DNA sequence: TGTGCCATCACGGACAGGGGTGGTGTAGCTTTCTTT.

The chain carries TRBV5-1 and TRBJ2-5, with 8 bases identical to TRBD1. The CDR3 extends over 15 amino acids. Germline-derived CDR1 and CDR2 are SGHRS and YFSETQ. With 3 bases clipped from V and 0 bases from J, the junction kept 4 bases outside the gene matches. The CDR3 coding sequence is TGCGCCAGCAGCTCCCGACAGGGGCACCAAGAGACCCAGTACTTC. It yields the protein CASSSRQGHQETQYF.

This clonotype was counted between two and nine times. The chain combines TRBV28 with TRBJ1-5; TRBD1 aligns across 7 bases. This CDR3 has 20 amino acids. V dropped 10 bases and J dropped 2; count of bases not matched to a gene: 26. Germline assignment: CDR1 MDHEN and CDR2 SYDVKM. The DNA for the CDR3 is TGTGCCACCAGACGGGGCCTCGACAGGGCGGGGGGTTTGGGCAATCAGCCCCAGCATTTT. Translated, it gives CATRRGLDRAGGLGNQPQHF.

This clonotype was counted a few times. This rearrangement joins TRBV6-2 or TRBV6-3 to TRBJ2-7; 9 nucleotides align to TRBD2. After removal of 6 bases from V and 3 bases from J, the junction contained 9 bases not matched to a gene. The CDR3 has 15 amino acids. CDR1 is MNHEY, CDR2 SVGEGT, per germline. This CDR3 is CASRGRGTSLYEQYF. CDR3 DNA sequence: TGTGCCAGCAGGGGCCGTGGGACTAGCCTCTACGAGCAGTACTTC.

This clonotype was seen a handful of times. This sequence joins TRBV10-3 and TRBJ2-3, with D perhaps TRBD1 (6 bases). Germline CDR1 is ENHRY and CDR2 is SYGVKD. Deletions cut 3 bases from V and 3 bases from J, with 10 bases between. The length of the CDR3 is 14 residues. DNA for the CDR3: TGTGCCATCAGTGACCACAGGGAGACAGATACGCAGTATTTT. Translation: CAISDHRETDTQYF.

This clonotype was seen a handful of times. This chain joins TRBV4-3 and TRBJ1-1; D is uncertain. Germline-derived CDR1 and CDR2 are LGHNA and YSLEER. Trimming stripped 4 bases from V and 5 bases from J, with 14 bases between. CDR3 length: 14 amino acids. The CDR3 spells CASSLTRTGTEAFF. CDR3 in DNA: TGCGCCAGCAGCCTAACTAGGACCGGGACTGAAGCTTTCTTT.

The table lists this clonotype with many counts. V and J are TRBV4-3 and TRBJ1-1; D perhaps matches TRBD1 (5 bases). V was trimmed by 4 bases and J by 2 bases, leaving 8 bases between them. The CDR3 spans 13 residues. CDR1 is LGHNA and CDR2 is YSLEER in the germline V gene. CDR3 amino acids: CASSPGHNTEAFF. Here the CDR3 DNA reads TGCGCCAGCAGCCCCGGACATAACACTGAAGCTTTCTTT.

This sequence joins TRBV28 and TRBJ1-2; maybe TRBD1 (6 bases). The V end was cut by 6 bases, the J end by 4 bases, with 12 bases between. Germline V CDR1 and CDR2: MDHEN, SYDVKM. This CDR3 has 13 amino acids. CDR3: CASSSLQGYGYTF. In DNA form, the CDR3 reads TGTGCCAGCAGCTCCTTACAGGGCTATGGCTACACCTTC.

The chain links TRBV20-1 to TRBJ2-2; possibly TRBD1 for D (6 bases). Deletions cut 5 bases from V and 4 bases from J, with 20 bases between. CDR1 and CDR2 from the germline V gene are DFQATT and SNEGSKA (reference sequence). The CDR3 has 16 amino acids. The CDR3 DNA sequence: TGCAGTGCTCCGCCCCACGGACAGCTCACCACCGGGGAGCTGTTTTTT. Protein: CSAPPHGQLTTGELFF.

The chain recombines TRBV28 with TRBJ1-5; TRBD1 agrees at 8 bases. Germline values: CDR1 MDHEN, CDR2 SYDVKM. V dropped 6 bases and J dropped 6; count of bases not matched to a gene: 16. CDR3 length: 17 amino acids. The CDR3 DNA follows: TGTGCCAGCAGCTTAGGAGCAGACAGGGGCCGGGCTCAGCCCCAGCATTTT. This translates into CASSLGADRGRAQPQHF.

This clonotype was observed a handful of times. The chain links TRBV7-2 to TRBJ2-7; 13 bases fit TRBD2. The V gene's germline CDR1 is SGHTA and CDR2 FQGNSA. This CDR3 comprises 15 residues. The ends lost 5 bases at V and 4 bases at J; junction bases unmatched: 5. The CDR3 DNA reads TGTGCCAGCAGCCGCATGGGACTAGCGGGGTACGAGCAGTACTTC. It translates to CASSRMGLAGYEQYF.

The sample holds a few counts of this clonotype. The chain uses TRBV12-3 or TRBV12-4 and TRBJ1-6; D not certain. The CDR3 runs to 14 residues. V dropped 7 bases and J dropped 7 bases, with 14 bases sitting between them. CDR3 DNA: TGTGCCAGCACCCTCTACCCGGGGAATTCACCCCTCCACTTT. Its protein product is CASTLYPGNSPLHF.

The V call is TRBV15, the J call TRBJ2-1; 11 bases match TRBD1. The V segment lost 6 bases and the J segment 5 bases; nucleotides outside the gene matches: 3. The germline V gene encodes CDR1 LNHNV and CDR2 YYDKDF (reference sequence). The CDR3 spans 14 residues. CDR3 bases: TGTGCCACCAGTCGGGACAGGGGGAACAATGAGCAGTTCTTC. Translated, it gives CATSRDRGNNEQFF.

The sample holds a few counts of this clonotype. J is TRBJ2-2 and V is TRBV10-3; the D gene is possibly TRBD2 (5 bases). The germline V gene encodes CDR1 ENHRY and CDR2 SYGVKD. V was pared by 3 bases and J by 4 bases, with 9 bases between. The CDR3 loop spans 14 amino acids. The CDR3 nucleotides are TGTGCCATCAGTGAAAATCGGGGCACCGGGGAGCTGTTTTTT. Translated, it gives CAISENRGTGELFF.

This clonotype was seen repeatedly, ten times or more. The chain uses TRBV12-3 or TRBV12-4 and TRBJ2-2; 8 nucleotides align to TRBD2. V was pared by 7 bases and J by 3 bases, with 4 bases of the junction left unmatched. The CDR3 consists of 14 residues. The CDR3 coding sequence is TGTGCCAGCAACTTACTAGCGGACACCGGGGAGCTGTTTTTT. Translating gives CASNLLADTGELFF.

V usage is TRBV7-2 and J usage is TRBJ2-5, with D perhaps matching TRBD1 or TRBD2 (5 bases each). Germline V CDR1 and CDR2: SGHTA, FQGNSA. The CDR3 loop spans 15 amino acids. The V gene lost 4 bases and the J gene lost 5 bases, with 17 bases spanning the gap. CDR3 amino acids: CASSSTGLPPETQYF. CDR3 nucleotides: TGTGCCAGCAGCTCGACGGGGCTCCCTCCGGAGACCCAGTACTTC.

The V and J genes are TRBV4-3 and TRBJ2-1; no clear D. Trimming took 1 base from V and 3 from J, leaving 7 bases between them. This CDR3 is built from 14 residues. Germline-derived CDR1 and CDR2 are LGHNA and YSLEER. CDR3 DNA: TGCGCCAGCAGCCAAGTTTACAACTACAATGAGCAGTTCTTC. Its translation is CASSQVYNYNEQFF.

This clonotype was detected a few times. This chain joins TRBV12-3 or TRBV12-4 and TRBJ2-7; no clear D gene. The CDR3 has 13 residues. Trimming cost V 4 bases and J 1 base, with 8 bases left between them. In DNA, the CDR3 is TGTGCCAGCAGTTCACAGCTGTCCTACGAGCAGTACTTC. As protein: CASSSQLSYEQYF.

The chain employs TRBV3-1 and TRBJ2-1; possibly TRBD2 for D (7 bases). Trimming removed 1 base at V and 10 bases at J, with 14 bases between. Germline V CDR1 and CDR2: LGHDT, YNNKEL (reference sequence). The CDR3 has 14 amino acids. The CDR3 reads CASSQVRGGAEQFF. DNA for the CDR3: TGTGCCAGCAGCCAAGTTAGGGGGGGGGCAGAGCAGTTCTTC.

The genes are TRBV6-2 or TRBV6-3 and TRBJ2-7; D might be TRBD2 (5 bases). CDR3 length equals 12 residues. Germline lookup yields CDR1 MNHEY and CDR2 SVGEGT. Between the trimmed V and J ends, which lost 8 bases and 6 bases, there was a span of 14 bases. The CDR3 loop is CASRGAGVEQYF. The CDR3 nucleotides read TGTGCCAGCCGTGGCGCGGGCGTCGAGCAGTACTTC.

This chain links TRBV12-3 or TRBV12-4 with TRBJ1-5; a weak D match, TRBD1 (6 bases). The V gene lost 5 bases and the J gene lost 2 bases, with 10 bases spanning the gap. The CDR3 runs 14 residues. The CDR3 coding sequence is TGTGCCAGCAGTAACCGACAGGGCAATCAGCCCCAGCATTTT. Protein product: CASSNRQGNQPQHF.

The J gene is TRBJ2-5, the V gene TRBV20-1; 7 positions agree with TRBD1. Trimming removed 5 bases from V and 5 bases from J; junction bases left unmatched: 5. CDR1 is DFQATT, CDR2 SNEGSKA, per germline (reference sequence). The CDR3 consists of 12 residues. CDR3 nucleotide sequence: TGCAGTGCTCAGGGGGTTTGGGAGACCCAGTACTTC. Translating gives CSAQGVWETQYF.

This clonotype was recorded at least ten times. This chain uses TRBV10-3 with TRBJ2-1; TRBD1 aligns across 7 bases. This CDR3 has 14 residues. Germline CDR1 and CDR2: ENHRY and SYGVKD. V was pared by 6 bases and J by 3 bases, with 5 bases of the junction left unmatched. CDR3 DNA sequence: TGTGCCATCAGCCCGGGACAGCACTACAATGAGCAGTTCTTC. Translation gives CAISPGQHYNEQFF.

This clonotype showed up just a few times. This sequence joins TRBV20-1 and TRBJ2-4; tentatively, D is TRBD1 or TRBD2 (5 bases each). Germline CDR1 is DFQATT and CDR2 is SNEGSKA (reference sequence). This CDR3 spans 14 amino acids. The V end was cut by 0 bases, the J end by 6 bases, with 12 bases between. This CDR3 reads CSARDSGTSNIQYF. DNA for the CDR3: TGCAGTGCTAGAGATTCCGGGACCTCAAACATTCAGTACTTC.

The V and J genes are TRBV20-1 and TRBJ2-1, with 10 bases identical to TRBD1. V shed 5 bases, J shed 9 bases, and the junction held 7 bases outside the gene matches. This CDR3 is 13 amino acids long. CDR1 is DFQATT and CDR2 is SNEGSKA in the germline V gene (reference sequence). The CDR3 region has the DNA TGCAGTGCTTACTTGGACAGGGGGTTTGAGCAGTTCTTC. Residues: CSAYLDRGFEQFF.

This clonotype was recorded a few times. CDR3: CASSHRDNQETQYF. CDR3 nucleotide sequence: TGTGCCAGCAGTCACCGGGACAACCAAGAGACCCAGTACTTC. The chain has TRBV27 and TRBJ2-5; a weak D match, TRBD1 (6 bases). The CDR3 extends over 14 amino acids. Germline V gene lookup returns CDR1 MNHEY and CDR2 SMNVEV (reference sequence). Trimming shortened V by 5 bases and J by 0 bases, and 10 bases separated the two germline ends.